One sample yielded the 30 T cell receptor beta chains listed below, sequenced in a study of OX40 agonist ivuxolimab in advanced cancers. The assay was immunoSEQ multiplex PCR, and TCRdb's table has in-frame clones only and misses some. The data contain 57,000 or so clones, 86% of them singletons. This material consisted of CD4+ or CD8+ T cells sorted from blood, taken in a trial of the OX40 agonist ivuxolimab. These receptors all stem from an adult with an advanced solid tumor such as melanoma, head and neck, liver or kidney cancer.

The chain links TRBV7-3 to TRBJ2-3, with D tentatively TRBD1 (6 bases). V lost 6 bases and J 2 bases, leaving 9 bases between the germline ends. The germline CDR1 and CDR2 sequences are SGHTA and FQGTGA. CDR3 length: 13 amino acids. The CDR3 nucleotides are TGTGCCAGCAGTGCAGGGGACACAGATACGCAGTATTTT. It encodes CASSAGDTDTQYF.

The rearrangement joins TRBV11-3 to TRBJ2-2, with D hard to call. CDR1 SGHNT and CDR2 YENEEA come from the germline V gene. The CDR3 is 13 residues long. V was trimmed by 9 bases and J by 5 bases, leaving 13 bases between them. The CDR3 DNA sequence: TGTGCCAGTTTCCGGAGTCGTACCGGGGAGCTGTTTTTT. Amino acids: CASFRSRTGELFF.

CDR3 DNA: TGTGCCAGCAGTGAAGCGCTGGGACCACCTAATGAAAAACTGTTTTTT. Protein sequence: CASSEALGPPNEKLFF. This chain connects TRBV6-1 to TRBJ1-4; TRBD1 is a possible D gene (5 bases). V was trimmed by 0 bases and J by 3 bases, leaving 11 bases between them. CDR3 length: 16 amino acids. CDR1 and CDR2 from the germline V gene are MNHNS and SASEGT.

The chain recombines TRBV12-5 with TRBJ2-2, with D possibly being TRBD1 or TRBD2 (5 bases each). Trimming stripped 0 bases from V and 2 bases from J, with 13 bases between. Looked up from germline, CDR1 is LGHNT and CDR2 is FRNRAP. The CDR3 sequence is 17 residues long. For the CDR3, the DNA is TGTGCTAGTGGTTTGGTATCTGGGACGGCTAACACCGGGGAGCTGTTTTTT. Translation gives CASGLVSGTANTGELFF.

This clone appeared a few times. The chain combines TRBV5-1 with TRBJ2-7; D gene unclear. V dropped 4 bases and J dropped 0 bases, with 8 bases sitting between them. Germline lookup yields CDR1 SGHRS and CDR2 YFSETQ. This CDR3 region has 13 residues. This chain's CDR3 is CASSVVGSYEQYF. The CDR3 DNA sequence: TGCGCCAGCAGCGTAGTCGGCTCCTACGAGCAGTACTTC.

The chain couples TRBV19 to TRBJ2-3; 10 bases align to TRBD2. V was pared by 7 bases and J by 3 bases, with 7 bases of the junction left unmatched. This CDR3 comprises 15 residues. Germline V CDR1 and CDR2: LNHDA, SQIVND (reference sequence). CDR3 sequence: CASTRQRGGTDTQYF. CDR3 bases: TGTGCCAGTACCAGGCAGCGGGGGGGGACAGATACGCAGTATTTT. Using reference TRBV19 and TRBJ2-3 for the parts outside the CDR3, the full variable domain is DGGITQSPKYLFRKEGQNVTLSCEQNLNHDAMYWYRQDPGQGLRLIYYSQIVNDFQKGDIAEGYSVSREKKESFPLTVTSAQKNPTAFYLCASTRQRGGTDTQYFGPGTRLTVL.

The table lists this clone with a count of one. V and J are TRBV14 and TRBJ2-4; the D gene is possibly TRBD2 (5 bases). CDR1 is SGHDN, CDR2 FVKESK, per germline. The V gene lost 1 base and the J gene lost 5 bases, with 12 bases spanning the gap. The CDR3 has 15 amino acids. The CDR3 DNA follows: TGTGCCAGCAGCCAAGGGACTCAACTACAAAACATTCAGTACTTC. This sequence encodes CASSQGTQLQNIQYF. The whole variable domain, remainder taken from reference TRBV14 and TRBJ2-4, is EAGVTQFPSHSVIEKGQTVTLRCDPISGHDNLYWYRRVMGKEIKFLLHFVKESKQDESGMPNNRFLAERTGGTYSTLKVQPAELEDSGVYFCASSQGTQLQNIQYFGAGTRLSVL.

This rearrangement joins TRBV11-2 to TRBJ1-1; 8 bases agree with TRBD1. This CDR3 has 13 residues. V shed 5 bases, J shed 4 bases, and the junction held 3 bases outside the gene matches. Per the germline V gene, CDR1 is SGHAT and CDR2 is FQNNGV. The CDR3 DNA reads TGTGCCAGCAGCAGACAGGGGTCCACTGAAGCTTTCTTT. Its protein is CASSRQGSTEAFF.

The chain is built from TRBV7-2 and TRBJ2-2; 11 bases align to TRBD1. V was pared by 6 bases and J by 7 bases, with 4 bases of the junction left unmatched. This CDR3 comprises 14 residues. CDR1 is SGHTA and CDR2 is FQGNSA in the germline V gene. In nucleotides, the CDR3 is TGTGCCAGCAGTCCGGGACAGGGGGACGGGGAGCTGTTTTTT. It is translated as CASSPGQGDGELFF.

DNA for the CDR3: TGTGCCAGCAGCGAACAGGGAGCAGGCACAGATACGCAGTATTTT. It translates to CASSEQGAGTDTQYF. The rearrangement joins TRBV2 to TRBJ2-3; tentative D call: TRBD1 (6 bases). The CDR3 is 15 residues long. From germline, CDR1 is SNHLY and CDR2 FYNNEI. V lost 6 bases and J 1 base, leaving 14 bases between the germline ends. The whole variable domain, remainder taken from reference TRBV2 and TRBJ2-3, is EPEVTQTPSHQVTQMGQEVILRCVPISNHLYFYWYRQILGQKVEFLVSFYNNEISEKSEIFDDQFSVERPDGSNFTLKIRSTKLEDSAMYFCASSEQGAGTDTQYFGPGTRLTVL.

The chain recombines TRBV4-3 with TRBJ2-3; weak D call: TRBD2 (6 bases). The ends were cut back, 3 bases at V and 6 bases at J, with 16 bases in the middle. This CDR3 region has 15 residues. Germline V gives CDR1 LGHNA, CDR2 YSLEER. Here the CDR3 reads CASSQGGVPGDTQYF. Here the CDR3 DNA reads TGCGCCAGCAGCCAGGGCGGGGTGCCGGGCGATACGCAGTATTTT.

This chain connects TRBV7-3 to TRBJ2-1, with unresolved D. The CDR3 is 14 residues long. The V gene's germline CDR1 is SGHTA and CDR2 FQGTGA. Trimming removed 2 bases at V and 0 bases at J, with 5 bases between. The CDR3 loop is CASSLVGSYNEQFF. CDR3 DNA: TGTGCCAGCAGCTTAGTCGGCTCCTACAATGAGCAGTTCTTC.

This clone was recorded once. The chain carries TRBV4-1 and TRBJ1-1; TRBD1 agrees at 12 bases. The CDR3 extends over 18 amino acids. CDR1 is MGHRA and CDR2 is YSYEKL in the germline V gene. J was trimmed by 3 bases and V by 2 bases; bases with no gene match: 10. The CDR3 region has the DNA TGCGCCAGCAGCCAATCCATATTCCGGGACAGGGGGCACACTGAAGCTTTCTTT. This translates into CASSQSIFRDRGHTEAFF.

This rearrangement joins TRBV6-5 to TRBJ1-2, with D maybe TRBD1 (6 bases). Germline V gene sequence: CDR1 MNHEY, CDR2 SVGAGI. Trimming removed 2 bases at V and 3 bases at J, with 7 bases between. CDR3 size: 13 residues. In nucleotides, the CDR3 is TGTGCCAGCAGTTACGGACAGCACTATGGCTACACCTTC. Translation gives CASSYGQHYGYTF.

This chain's CDR3 is CASSPRAGPVMNTEAFF. The CDR3 DNA reads TGTGCCAGCTCCCCTCGGGCAGGGCCAGTCATGAACACTGAAGCTTTCTTT. The rearrangement links TRBV18 to TRBJ1-1; maybe TRBD1 (5 bases). The germline V gene has CDR1 KGHSH and CDR2 LQKENI. This CDR3 region has 17 residues. Trimming cost V 6 bases and J 0 bases, with 20 bases left between them.

The chain uses TRBV30 and TRBJ1-2; unclear D gene. Germline CDR1 reads GTSNPN; CDR2 reads SVGIG (reference sequence). Trimming stripped 5 bases from V and 5 bases from J, with 12 bases between. CDR3 length equals 12 residues. CDR3 DNA sequence: TGTGCCTGGGAGGAATTGGGGTATGGCTACACCTTC. Translation: CAWEELGYGYTF.

This chain joins TRBV2 and TRBJ2-2, with no clear D. Trimming removed 5 bases from V and 5 bases from J, with 12 bases in between. CDR1 SNHLY and CDR2 FYNNEI come from the germline V gene. The CDR3 loop spans 14 amino acids. Here the CDR3 DNA reads TGTGCCAGCAGTTTGGAGTCGATAACCGGGGAGCTGTTTTTT. Translation gives CASSLESITGELFF.

This chain connects TRBV7-6 to TRBJ1-5, with 7 bases matching TRBD1. V trimming: 5 bases; J trimming: 9 bases; junction bases outside the gene matches: 7. Per germline, CDR1 SGHVS and CDR2 FNYEAQ. The CDR3 is made up of 13 amino acids. The CDR3 sequence is CASSKRQGGPQHF. The CDR3 DNA reads as TGTGCCAGCAGCAAACGACAGGGAGGGCCCCAGCATTTT.

The rearrangement joins TRBV4-3 to TRBJ2-3, with D perhaps assigned TRBD1 or TRBD2 (5 bases each). In germline, CDR1 is LGHNA, CDR2 YSLEER. CDR3 length equals 15 residues. Trimming took off 2 bases at V and 6 bases at J, with 15 bases between the two ends. CDR3 region: CASSQSPGPVDTQYF. The CDR3 DNA reads TGCGCCAGCAGCCAATCACCGGGACCTGTGGATACGCAGTATTTT.

The J gene is TRBJ1-2, the V gene TRBV10-1, with D unresolved. The CDR3 is 10 amino acids. From germline, CDR1 is WNHNN and CDR2 SYGVQD (reference sequence). Trimming cost V 1 base and J 7 bases, with 1 base left between them. CDR3: CASSECGYTF. In nucleotides, the CDR3 is TGCGCCAGCAGTGAGTGTGGCTACACCTTC.

The rearrangement links TRBV19 to TRBJ2-7, with D possibly being TRBD2 (6 bases). The V gene's germline CDR1 is LNHDA and CDR2 SQIVND (reference sequence). The V and J ends lost 7 bases and 6 bases respectively, with 16 bases between them. The CDR3 has 13 amino acids. The DNA for the CDR3 is TGTGCCAGTATCTCACCCGGGAGAGGCGAGCAGTACTTC. As protein: CASISPGRGEQYF.

The V call is TRBV28, the J call TRBJ2-3; 9 bases align to TRBD1. This CDR3 spans 15 amino acids. V shed 6 bases and J 1 base; nucleotides not matched to a gene: 5. Germline V lookup: CDR1 MDHEN, CDR2 SYDVKM. The CDR3 is CASRQQGAGTDTQYF. CDR3 nucleotide sequence: TGTGCCAGCAGACAACAGGGGGCTGGCACAGATACGCAGTATTTT.

A single count supports this clone. The chain links TRBV6-1 to TRBJ2-3, with D uncertain. CDR3 length: 11 residues. V dropped 9 bases and J dropped 6 bases, with 10 bases sitting between them. Germline-derived CDR1 and CDR2 are MNHNS and SASEGT. The CDR3 bases are TGTGCCAGTGACCTCCCGGATACGCAGTATTTT. Residues: CASDLPDTQYF.

The rearrangement joins TRBV5-6 to TRBJ2-3; D is unclear. CDR3 length: 17 residues. From germline, CDR1 is SGHDT and CDR2 YYEEEE. V was shortened by 1 base and J by 0 bases, with 15 bases between the two germline ends. For the CDR3, the DNA is TGTGCCAGCAGCTTGAGGGCAATACCCGGTAGCACAGATACGCAGTATTTT. Residues: CASSLRAIPGSTDTQYF.

V usage is TRBV27 and J usage is TRBJ2-1; the match to TRBD1 covers 7 bases. The V and J ends lost 0 bases and 6 bases, in that order; junction bases with no gene match: 5. Per germline, CDR1 MNHEY and CDR2 SMNVEV (reference sequence). This CDR3 is 15 amino acids long. The CDR3 spells CASSLSDRVGNEQFF. The DNA of the CDR3 is TGTGCCAGCAGTTTATCCGACAGGGTAGGCAATGAGCAGTTCTTC.

J is TRBJ2-1 and V is TRBV25-1; D gene unclear. The V gene's germline CDR1 is MGHDK and CDR2 SYGVNS. The CDR3 has 11 residues. V was cut by 5 bases and J by 2 bases, with 1 base left in between. The DNA for the CDR3 is TGTGCCAGCAGTCCCTACAATGAGCAGTTCTTC. Translation: CASSPYNEQFF. The variable domain in full, completed from reference TRBV25-1 and TRBJ2-1, reads EADIYQTPRYLVIGTGKKITLECSQTMGHDKMYWYQQDPGMELHLIHYSYGVNSTEKGDLSSESTVSRIRTEHFPLTLESARPSHTSQYLCASSPYNEQFFGPGTRLTVL.

The chain uses TRBV28 and TRBJ2-3; 11 nucleotides line up with TRBD1. This CDR3 spans 16 amino acids. Germline assignment: CDR1 MDHEN and CDR2 SYDVKM. V lost 5 bases to trimming and J lost 8 bases; unmatched junction nucleotides: 12. The CDR3 nucleotides are TGTGCCAGCAGTCCAGGGACAGGGGGGCCTTTGGGTACGCAGTATTTT. It codes for CASSPGTGGPLGTQYF.

The chain joins TRBV5-5 to TRBJ2-7; D ambiguous. The CDR3 runs to 11 residues. Per the germline V gene, CDR1 is SGHKS and CDR2 is YYEKEE (reference sequence). The ends were cut back, 4 bases at V and 5 bases at J, with 7 bases in the middle. CDR3 protein: CASSLADEQYF. The CDR3 coding sequence is TGTGCCAGCAGCCTCGCAGACGAGCAGTACTTC.

The V and J genes are TRBV7-2 and TRBJ1-1, with no clear D. CDR3 length: 17 residues. The V end was cut by 1 base, the J end by 0 bases, with 15 bases between. Germline values: CDR1 SGHTA, CDR2 FQGNSA. This chain's CDR3 is CASSLEALPLLNTEAFF. The DNA of the CDR3 is TGTGCCAGCAGCTTAGAGGCCCTACCTCTATTGAACACTGAAGCTTTCTTT. The variable domain in full, with the rest retrieved from reference TRBV7-2 and TRBJ1-1, is GAGVSQSPSNKVTEKGKDVELRCDPISGHTALYWYRQSLGQGLEFLIYFQGNSAPDKSGLPSDRFSAERTGGSVSTLTIQRTQQEDSAVYLCASSLEALPLLNTEAFFGQGTRLTVV.

The chain couples TRBV19 to TRBJ2-2; the match to TRBD2 covers 7 bases. With 2 bases clipped from V and 1 base from J, the junction kept 1 base outside the gene matches. Germline CDR1 reads LNHDA; CDR2 reads SQIVND (reference sequence). CDR3 length: 15 residues. The CDR3 sequence is CASSIIAGNTGELFF. The CDR3 nucleotides are TGTGCCAGTAGTATAATAGCGGGGAACACCGGGGAGCTGTTTTTT.